These 2 T cell receptor beta chains originate from one sample sequenced in a study of blood T cells in healthy people across ages. The second PCR ran roughly 6 to 11 cycles with a sample-barcoded 5' primer and J-beta primers. In TCRdb, the 5' RACE reads were re-called with MiXCR into one record per CDR3 protein. The data contain 1.6 million or so distinct CDR3 sequences, 34% of them singletons. The sequencing input was blood. The receptors derive from a woman in her twenties or thirties in good health.

To note about this clonotype: Mismatch with germline at one junction end may stem from a read error. The V gene is TRBV9, the J gene TRBJ2-2, with 14 positions matching TRBD2. This CDR3 is built from 19 residues. CDR1 and CDR2 from the germline V gene are SGDLS and YYNGEE. For the CDR3, the DNA is TGTGCCAGCAGCGTTAGCCGGGGACTAGCGGGAGCGCGGACCGGGGAGCGGTTTTTT. Translating it yields CASSVSRGLAGARTGERFF.

Written as DNA, the CDR3 is TGCAGCGTTGACCCTGACCGGGGAGTTGATGAGCAGTTCTTC. Translated: CSVDPDRGVDEQFF. The J gene is TRBJ2-1, the V gene TRBV29-1, with a tentative D call TRBD2 (5 bases). Germline loops: CDR1 SQVTM, CDR2 ANQGSEA. The CDR3 extends over 14 amino acids. V lost 3 bases to trimming and J lost 8 bases, with 17 bases between them.